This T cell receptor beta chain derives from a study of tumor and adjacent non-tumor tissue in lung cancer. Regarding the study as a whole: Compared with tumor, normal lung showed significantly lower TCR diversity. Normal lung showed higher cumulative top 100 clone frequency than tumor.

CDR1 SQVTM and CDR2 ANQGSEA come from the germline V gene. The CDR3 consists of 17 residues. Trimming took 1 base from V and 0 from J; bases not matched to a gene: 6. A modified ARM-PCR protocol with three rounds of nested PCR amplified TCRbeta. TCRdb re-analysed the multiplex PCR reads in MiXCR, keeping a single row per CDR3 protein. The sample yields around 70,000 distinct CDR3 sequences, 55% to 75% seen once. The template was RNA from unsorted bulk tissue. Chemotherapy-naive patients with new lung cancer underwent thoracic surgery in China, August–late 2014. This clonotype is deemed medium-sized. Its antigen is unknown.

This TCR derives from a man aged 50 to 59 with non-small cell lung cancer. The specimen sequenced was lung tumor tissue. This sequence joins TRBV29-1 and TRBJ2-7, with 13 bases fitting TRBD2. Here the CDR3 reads CSVEGTSGRGSSYEQYF. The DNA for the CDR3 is TGCAGCGTTGAAGGGACTAGCGGGAGAGGGAGCTCCTACGAGCAGTACTTC.